The 3 T cell receptor beta chains in this list originate from one sample, sequenced in a study of blood T cell repertoires in COVID-19. The data were produced by immunoSEQ multiplex PCR, yet TCRdb's version contains in-frame clones alone and is incomplete. The repertoire holds fewer than 350,000 clones, with around four fifths as singletons. The sequenced sample was peripheral blood. Receptors originate from a woman in her forties or fifties with active or convalescent COVID-19.

This clone was observed a single time. The chain is built from TRBV2 and TRBJ1-1; a weak D match, TRBD1 (5 bases). CDR1 is SNHLY, CDR2 FYNNEI, per germline. The CDR3 is 13 amino acids. With 6 bases removed from V and 4 bases from J, the gap between germline ends came to 12 bases. The CDR3 nucleotides read TGTGCCAGCAGGCAGTGGAGGGGCACTGAAGCTTTCTTT. This gives the protein CASRQWRGTEAFF.

This clone was counted a single time. This sequence joins TRBV4-1 and TRBJ1-5, with TRBD1 as a possible D gene (5 bases). Deletions cut 0 bases from V and 0 bases from J, with 6 bases between. This CDR3 comprises 15 residues. The germline V gene encodes CDR1 MGHRA and CDR2 YSYEKL. The CDR3 nucleotides read TGCGCCAGCAGCCAAGACAGGGTTAGCAATCAGCCCCAGCATTTT. Protein sequence: CASSQDRVSNQPQHF.

The count of this clone is one. The chain uses TRBV4-2 and TRBJ2-2; 10 nucleotides line up with TRBD1. This CDR3 region has 17 residues. The trim removed 4 bases at V and 7 bases at J, leaving 12 bases unmatched. Germline CDR1 LGHNA, CDR2 YNFKEQ. CDR3 in DNA: TGTGCCAGCAGCCTTGGGGTTAGGACAGGGGGGGACGGGGAGCTGTTTTTT. Protein product: CASSLGVRTGGDGELFF.